These 22 T cell receptor beta chains originate from one sample sequenced in a study of blood T cell repertoires in COVID-19. Clones were read by immunoSEQ multiplex PCR, and TCRdb kept only the in-frame ones, dropping some. The table records tens of thousands of clones, around 90% of them present only once. The specimen was peripheral blood. The receptors here all came from a man aged 45-60 years with acute or convalescent COVID-19.

The chain links TRBV5-8 to TRBJ1-2, with 10 positions matching TRBD1. Germline CDR1 SGHTS, CDR2 YDEGEE. CDR3 size: 14 residues. Trimming cost V 1 base and J 8 bases; bases outside gene matches: 5. CDR3 loop: CASSLPGQGNGYTF. Here the CDR3 DNA reads TGTGCCAGCAGCTTGCCGGGACAGGGGAACGGCTACACCTTC.

The rearrangement uses TRBV11-2 and TRBJ1-2, with D perhaps TRBD1 (6 bases). The germline V gene encodes CDR1 SGHAT and CDR2 FQNNGV. There are 14 residues in the CDR3. V dropped 3 bases and J dropped 6 bases, with 14 bases sitting between them. CDR3 DNA sequence: TGTGCCAGCAGCTTTACAGGGTTGGAGAATGGCTACACCTTC. It encodes CASSFTGLENGYTF.

This chain uses TRBV6-5 with TRBJ2-7; D unclear. The ends were cut back, 7 bases at V and 2 bases at J, with 9 bases in the middle. Germline CDR1 and CDR2: MNHEY and SVGAGI. CDR3 length equals 12 residues. DNA for the CDR3: TGTGCCAGCATTTTAAACACCTACGAGCAGTACTTC. It codes for CASILNTYEQYF.

The gene calls are TRBV6-1 and TRBJ1-5, with TRBD1 as a possible D gene (5 bases). The V gene lost 2 bases and the J gene lost 7 bases, with 12 bases spanning the gap. Germline CDR1 MNHNS, CDR2 SASEGT. CDR3 length: 14 residues. CDR3 protein: CASSELGGRQPQHF. The CDR3 DNA follows: TGTGCCAGCAGTGAATTGGGGGGGAGGCAGCCCCAGCATTTT.

The chain recombines TRBV6-1 with TRBJ2-7, with D tentatively TRBD1 (5 bases). This CDR3 spans 12 amino acids. Trimming left V 3 bases short and J 4 bases short, with 7 bases between. Germline V lookup: CDR1 MNHNS, CDR2 SASEGT. The CDR3 region has the DNA TGTGCCAGCAGTGATTCAGGGTACGAGCAGTACTTC. It translates to CASSDSGYEQYF.

This chain joins TRBV5-6 and TRBJ2-7; D gene ambiguous. With 3 bases removed from V and 3 bases from J, the gap between germline ends came to 10 bases. The CDR3 covers 13 residues. From germline, CDR1 is SGHDT and CDR2 YYEEEE. The CDR3 DNA reads as TGTGCCAGCAGCTACATTGGGCACTACGAGCAGTACTTC. Its translation: CASSYIGHYEQYF.

V and J are TRBV5-6 and TRBJ1-1; 7 bases are a match to TRBD1. V lost 0 bases to trimming and J lost 1 base; unmatched junction nucleotides: 3. In germline, CDR1 is SGHDT, CDR2 YYEEEE. The CDR3 contains 15 residues. CDR3 region: CASSLGDRENTEAFF. The CDR3 region has the DNA TGTGCCAGCAGCTTGGGAGACAGGGAGAACACTGAAGCTTTCTTT.

The rearrangement uses TRBV2 and TRBJ1-1, with 8 bases lining up with TRBD1. With V trimmed by 6 bases and J by 0 bases, 3 bases remained unmatched. There are 14 residues in the CDR3. Germline CDR1 and CDR2: SNHLY and FYNNEI. The CDR3, as DNA: TGTGCCAGCAGCCGACAGGGGATGAACACTGAAGCTTTCTTT. Amino acid sequence: CASSRQGMNTEAFF.

The chain combines TRBV15 with TRBJ2-1; a weak D match, TRBD2 (5 bases). The CDR3 covers 16 residues. Germline V gives CDR1 LNHNV, CDR2 YYDKDF (reference sequence). V dropped 0 bases and J dropped 3 bases, with 12 bases sitting between them. CDR3: CATSRESGANYNEQFF. The CDR3 DNA is TGTGCCACCAGCAGAGAAAGCGGAGCGAACTACAATGAGCAGTTCTTC.

The rearrangement uses TRBV7-3 and TRBJ1-2; weak D call: TRBD1 (5 bases). The CDR3 loop spans 13 amino acids. The V end lost 4 bases, the J end lost 6 bases, and 12 bases lay between the germline ends. Germline lookup yields CDR1 SGHTA and CDR2 FQGTGA. As DNA, the CDR3 is TGTGCCAGCAGCTCCCATGCAGGGAATGGCTACACCTTC. Protein product: CASSSHAGNGYTF.

The genes are TRBV7-8 and TRBJ2-3; TRBD2 matches at 14 bases. CDR1 and CDR2 (germline): SGHVS, FQNEAQ. J lost 2 bases, V lost 1 base, and 8 bases had no gene match. CDR3 length: 19 residues. The CDR3 DNA follows: TGTGCCAGCAGCTTAGGGGGTGGGACTAGCGGGGGTGTCACAGATACGCAGTATTTT. Its protein product is CASSLGGGTSGGVTDTQYF.

The DNA for the CDR3 is TGTGCCAGCAGCTTTCCCTACCAAGAGACCCAGTACTTC. Translation: CASSFPYQETQYF. V and J are TRBV7-9 and TRBJ2-5; unclear D gene. This CDR3 has 13 residues. The germline gives CDR1 SEHNR, CDR2 FQNEAQ (reference sequence). Between the trimmed V and J ends, which lost 3 bases and 0 bases, there was a span of 5 bases. Full variable domain (outside the CDR3, taken from reference TRBV7-9 and TRBJ2-5): DTGVSQNPRHKITKRGQNVTFRCDPISEHNRLYWYRQTLGQGPEFLTYFQNEAQLEKSRLLSDRFSAERPKGSFSTLEIQRTEQGDSAMYLCASSFPYQETQYFGPGTRLLVL.

This chain joins TRBV6-5 and TRBJ2-3; possibly TRBD1 for D (5 bases). V was shortened by 6 bases and J by 2 bases, with 9 bases between the two germline ends. This CDR3 spans 13 amino acids. Germline values: CDR1 MNHEY, CDR2 SVGAGI. The CDR3 DNA follows: TGTGCCAGCAGCCCAGGGTTCACAGATACGCAGTATTTT. It encodes CASSPGFTDTQYF.

The chain combines TRBV29-1 with TRBJ2-5; 12 bases are shared with TRBD2. This CDR3 contains 14 residues. Germline loops: CDR1 SQVTM, CDR2 ANQGSEA. The junction had 0 bases not matched to a gene; V was cut back by 1 base and J by 3 bases. The CDR3 coding sequence is TGCAGCGTTGAAGGACTAGCGGGGGAAGAGACCCAGTACTTC. Residues: CSVEGLAGEETQYF.

The chain couples TRBV5-1 to TRBJ2-5; TRBD2 matches at 9 bases. CDR1 SGHRS and CDR2 YFSETQ come from the germline V gene. J lost 2 bases, V lost 2 bases, and 7 bases had no gene match. The CDR3 runs to 16 residues. CDR3 amino acids: CASSFDGLAWQETQYF. The DNA for the CDR3 is TGCGCCAGCAGCTTTGACGGACTAGCGTGGCAAGAGACCCAGTACTTC.

The rearrangement joins TRBV10-3 to TRBJ2-7; 10 bases align to TRBD1. Germline CDR1 and CDR2: ENHRY and SYGVKD. Trimming cost V 11 bases and J 3 bases; bases outside gene matches: 10. The CDR3 extends over 14 amino acids. The CDR3 nucleotides are TGTGCCTCCGAAGAGGGACAGGGGATCTACGAGCAGTACTTC. This sequence encodes CASEEGQGIYEQYF.

This clone showed up just a few times. At the DNA level, this CDR3 is encoded by other sequences in the same sample as well. This rearrangement joins TRBV7-3 to TRBJ2-5, with 7 bases identical to TRBD1. Germline assignment: CDR1 SGHTA and CDR2 FQGTGA. V lost 4 bases, J lost 5 bases, and 4 bases stayed unmatched. The CDR3 length is 13 residues. The CDR3 loop is CASSSDRQETQYF. The DNA of the CDR3 is TGTGCCAGCAGCTCGGACAGGCAGGAGACCCAGTACTTC.

V is TRBV11-2 and J is TRBJ1-1; D possibly corresponds to TRBD1 (5 bases). Germline V lookup: CDR1 SGHAT, CDR2 FQNNGV. This CDR3 contains 10 residues. CDR3: CCMGGGEAFF. CDR3 sequence (DNA): TGTTGCATGGGGGGAGGTGAAGCTTTCTTT. The full variable domain, with the rest looked up from reference TRBV11-2 and TRBJ1-1, is EAGVAQSPRYKIIEKRQSVAFWCNPISGHATLYWYQQILGQGPKLLIQFQNNGVVDDSQLPKDRFSAERLKGVDSTLKIQPAKLEDSAVYLCCMGGGEAFFGQGTRLTVV.

This chain connects TRBV2 to TRBJ2-7, with 7 bases matching TRBD1. The CDR3 is 13 residues long. The junction had 5 bases not matched to a gene; V was cut back by 6 bases and J by 3 bases. CDR1 is SNHLY, CDR2 FYNNEI, per germline. Written as DNA, the CDR3 is TGTGCCAGCAGGGGGGACAGATACTACGAGCAGTACTTC. Amino acid sequence: CASRGDRYYEQYF.

The chain couples TRBV29-1 to TRBJ1-1; 7 bases fit TRBD1. Germline V gene sequence: CDR1 SQVTM, CDR2 ANQGSEA. The CDR3 has 15 amino acids. The ends lost 5 bases at V and 4 bases at J; junction bases unmatched: 13. The CDR3 spells CSVRGEGGGRTEAFF. The CDR3 bases are TGCAGCGTTAGAGGGGAAGGGGGCGGGCGCACTGAAGCTTTCTTT.

The rearrangement links TRBV6-6 to TRBJ1-4, with unresolved D. V lost 10 bases, J lost 5 bases, and 14 bases lay in between. The CDR3 length is 13 residues. CDR1 MNHNY and CDR2 SVGAGI come from the germline V gene (reference sequence). CDR3: CATLAVVNEKLFF. Written as DNA, the CDR3 is TGTGCCACCCTCGCCGTAGTGAATGAAAAACTGTTTTTT.

The chain employs TRBV5-1 and TRBJ1-5, with D possibly being TRBD1 (5 bases). Germline CDR1 SGHRS, CDR2 YFSETQ. CDR3 length: 15 amino acids. Trimming shortened V by 4 bases and J by 2 bases, and 13 bases separated the two germline ends. CDR3 region: CASSPAGSGNQPQHF. For the CDR3, the DNA is TGCGCCAGCAGCCCCGCAGGGTCAGGCAATCAGCCCCAGCATTTT. Together with reference TRBV5-1 and TRBJ1-5, the CDR3 gives the full variable domain: KAGVTQTPRYLIKTRGQQVTLSCSPISGHRSVSWYQQTPGQGLQFLFEYFSETQRNKGNFPGRFSGRQFSNSRSEMNVSTLELGDSALYLCASSPAGSGNQPQHFGDGTRLSIL.